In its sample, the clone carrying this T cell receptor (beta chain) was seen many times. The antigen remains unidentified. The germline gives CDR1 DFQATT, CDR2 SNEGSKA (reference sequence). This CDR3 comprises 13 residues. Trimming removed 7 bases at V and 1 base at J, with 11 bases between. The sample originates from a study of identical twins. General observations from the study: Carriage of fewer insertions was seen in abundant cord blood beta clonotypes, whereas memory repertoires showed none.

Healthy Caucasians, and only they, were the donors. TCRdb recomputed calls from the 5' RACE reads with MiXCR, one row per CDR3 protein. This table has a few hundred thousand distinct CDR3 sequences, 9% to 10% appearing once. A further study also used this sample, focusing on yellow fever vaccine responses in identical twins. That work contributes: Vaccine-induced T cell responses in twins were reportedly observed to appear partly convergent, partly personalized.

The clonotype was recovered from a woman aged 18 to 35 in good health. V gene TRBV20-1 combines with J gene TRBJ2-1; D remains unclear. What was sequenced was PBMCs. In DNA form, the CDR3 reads TGCAGTGAACTCAAGAGGTCCTACAATGAGCAGTTCTTC. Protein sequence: CSELKRSYNEQFF.